This TCR beta chain derives from a study of T cell responses to AZD1222 COVID-19 vaccine. Repertoires were generated with immunoSEQ multiplex PCR, while TCRdb's copy carries only in-frame clones and drops some. The sample includes 120,000 or so clones, 84% seen only once; the top ten take around a quarter. Study-level findings and limits: Sampled repertoires all dated from after the peak T cell response. Donors were largely white British and mainly female; clonal diversity was possibly underestimated.

CDR1 SGDLS and CDR2 YYNGEE come from the germline V gene. V lost 4 bases, J lost 3 bases, and 19 bases lay in between. This CDR3 spans 16 amino acids. As for this clone: Its antigen is undetermined.

The sequence was obtained from an adult who received the AZD1222 COVID-19 vaccine. The sample was peripheral blood, taken 28 days after the second AZD1222 dose. The chain has TRBV9 and TRBJ1-2, with D possibly TRBD1 on 6 matching bases. CDR3 loop: CASSPQGLVGDYGYTF. The CDR3, as DNA: TGTGCCAGCAGCCCTCAGGGGCTGGTCGGGGACTATGGCTACACCTTC.